This TCR beta chain was captured by sequencing in a study of T cells in tumors after PD-1 blockade. Data came from immunoSEQ multiplex PCR; TCRdb stores just in-frame clones and leaves some out. The table shows around 50,000 clones, with roughly three quarters occurring only once. The V gene's germline CDR1 is LGHDT and CDR2 YNNKEL (reference sequence). J was trimmed by 6 bases and V by 3 bases; bases with no gene match: 17. The CDR3 is 18 amino acids. The TCR was taken from a human donor with basal cell carcinoma. J is TRBJ1-2 and V is TRBV3-1 (or the pseudogene TRBV3-2); TRBD1 aligns across 9 bases. Source: PBMCs, taken before anti-PD-1 treatment. The CDR3 loop is CASSHIYALRDRVNGYTF. CDR3 nucleotides: TGTGCCAGCAGCCACATCTATGCCCTCCGGGACAGGGTTAATGGCTACACCTTC.